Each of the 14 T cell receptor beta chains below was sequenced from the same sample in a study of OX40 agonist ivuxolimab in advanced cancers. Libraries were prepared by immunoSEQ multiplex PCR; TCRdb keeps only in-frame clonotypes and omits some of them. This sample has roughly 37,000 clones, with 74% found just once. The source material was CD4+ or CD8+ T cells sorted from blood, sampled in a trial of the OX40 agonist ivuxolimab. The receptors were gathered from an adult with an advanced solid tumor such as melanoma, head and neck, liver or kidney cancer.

The CDR3 coding sequence is TGTGCCAGCAGCCAAGAAGGGGGGGGAGGTGAGACCCAGTACTTC. This translates into CASSQEGGGGETQYF. The chain employs TRBV7-9 and TRBJ2-5; D perhaps matches TRBD2 (7 bases). Trimming removed 5 bases from V and 5 bases from J, with 18 bases in between. This CDR3 is 15 amino acids long. Germline lookup yields CDR1 SEHNR and CDR2 FQNEAQ (reference sequence).

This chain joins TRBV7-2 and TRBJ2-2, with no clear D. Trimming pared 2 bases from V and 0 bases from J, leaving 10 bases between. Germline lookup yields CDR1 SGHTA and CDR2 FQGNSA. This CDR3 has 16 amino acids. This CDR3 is CASSLRADTNTGELFF. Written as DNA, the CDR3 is TGTGCCAGCAGCTTACGCGCGGATACGAACACCGGGGAGCTGTTTTTT. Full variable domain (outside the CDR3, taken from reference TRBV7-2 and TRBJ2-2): GAGVSQSPSNKVTEKGKDVELRCDPISGHTALYWYRQSLGQGLEFLIYFQGNSAPDKSGLPSDRFSAERTGGSVSTLTIQRTQQEDSAVYLCASSLRADTNTGELFFGEGSRLTVL.

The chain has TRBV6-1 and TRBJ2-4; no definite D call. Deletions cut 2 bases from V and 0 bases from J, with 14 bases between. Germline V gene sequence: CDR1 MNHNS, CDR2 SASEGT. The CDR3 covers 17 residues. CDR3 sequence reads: CASSENWARLAKNIQYF. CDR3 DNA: TGTGCCAGCAGTGAAAATTGGGCCCGCTTAGCCAAAAACATTCAGTACTTC.

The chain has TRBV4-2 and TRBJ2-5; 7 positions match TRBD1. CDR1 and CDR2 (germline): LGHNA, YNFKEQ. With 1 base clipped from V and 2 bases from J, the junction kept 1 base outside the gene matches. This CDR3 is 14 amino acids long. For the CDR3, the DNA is TGTGCCAGCAGCCAAGGCAGGGGGCAAGAGACCCAGTACTTC. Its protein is CASSQGRGQETQYF.

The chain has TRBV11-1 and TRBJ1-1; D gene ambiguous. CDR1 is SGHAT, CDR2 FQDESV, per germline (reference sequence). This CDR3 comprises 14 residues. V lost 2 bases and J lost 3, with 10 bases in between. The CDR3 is CASSLYEGHTEAFF. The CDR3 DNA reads TGTGCCAGCAGCTTATATGAGGGTCACACTGAAGCTTTCTTT.

The CDR3 DNA sequence: TGTGCCAGCAGCTTAACGGGACAGGGGACCACTGAAGCTTTCTTT. Protein product: CASSLTGQGTTEAFF. The chain links TRBV7-2 to TRBJ1-1, with TRBD1 matching over 10 bases. V lost 2 bases and J lost 4; bases outside the gene matches: 4. Germline V gives CDR1 SGHTA, CDR2 FQGNSA. This CDR3 has 15 residues. Based on the CDR3 plus reference TRBV7-2 and TRBJ1-1, the full variable domain is GAGVSQSPSNKVTEKGKDVELRCDPISGHTALYWYRQSLGQGLEFLIYFQGNSAPDKSGLPSDRFSAERTGGSVSTLTIQRTQQEDSAVYLCASSLTGQGTTEAFFGQGTRLTVV.

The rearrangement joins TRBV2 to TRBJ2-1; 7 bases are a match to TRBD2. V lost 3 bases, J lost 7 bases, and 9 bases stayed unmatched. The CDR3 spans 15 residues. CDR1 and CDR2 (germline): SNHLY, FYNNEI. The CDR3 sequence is CASSDTGGVVNEQFF. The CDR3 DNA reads TGTGCCAGCAGTGACACGGGGGGAGTAGTGAATGAGCAGTTCTTC.

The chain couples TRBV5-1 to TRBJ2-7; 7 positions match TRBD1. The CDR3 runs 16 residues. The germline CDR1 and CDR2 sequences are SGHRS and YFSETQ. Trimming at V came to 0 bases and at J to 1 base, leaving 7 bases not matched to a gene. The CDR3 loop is CASSLAGTGASYEQYV. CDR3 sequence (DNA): TGCGCCAGCAGCTTGGCGGGAACAGGGGCGTCCTACGAGCAGTACGTC.

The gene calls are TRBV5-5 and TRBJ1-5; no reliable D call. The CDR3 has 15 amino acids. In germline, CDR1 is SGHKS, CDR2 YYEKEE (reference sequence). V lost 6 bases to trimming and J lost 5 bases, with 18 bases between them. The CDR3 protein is CASNRRYSADQPQHF. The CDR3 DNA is TGTGCCAGCAACCGACGGTACAGTGCCGATCAGCCCCAGCATTTT.

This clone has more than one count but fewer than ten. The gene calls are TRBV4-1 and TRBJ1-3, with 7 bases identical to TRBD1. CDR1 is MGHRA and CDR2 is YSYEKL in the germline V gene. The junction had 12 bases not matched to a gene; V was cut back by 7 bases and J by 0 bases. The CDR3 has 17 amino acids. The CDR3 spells CASNRQLGQYSGNTIYF. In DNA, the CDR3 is TGCGCCAGCAACCGGCAATTGGGACAGTACTCTGGAAACACCATATATTTT.

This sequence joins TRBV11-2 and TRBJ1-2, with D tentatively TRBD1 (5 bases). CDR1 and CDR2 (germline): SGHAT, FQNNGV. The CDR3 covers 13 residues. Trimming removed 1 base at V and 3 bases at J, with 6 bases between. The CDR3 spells CASSLAGDYGYTF. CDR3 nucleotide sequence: TGTGCCAGCAGCTTAGCGGGGGACTATGGCTACACCTTC.

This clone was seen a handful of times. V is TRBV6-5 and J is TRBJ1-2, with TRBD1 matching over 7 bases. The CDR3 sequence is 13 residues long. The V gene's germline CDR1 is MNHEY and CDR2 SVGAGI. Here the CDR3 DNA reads TGTGCGACACAGGGGTACCCTAACTATGGCTACACCTTC. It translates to CATQGYPNYGYTF.

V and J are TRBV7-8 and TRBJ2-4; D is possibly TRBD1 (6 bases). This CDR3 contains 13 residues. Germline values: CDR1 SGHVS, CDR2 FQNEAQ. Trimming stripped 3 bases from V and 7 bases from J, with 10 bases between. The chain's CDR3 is CASSFYQGNIQYF. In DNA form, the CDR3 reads TGTGCCAGCAGCTTTTACCAGGGGAACATTCAGTACTTC. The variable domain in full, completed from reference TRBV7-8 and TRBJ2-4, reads GAGVSQSPRYKVAKRGQDVALRCDPISGHVSLFWYQQALGQGPEFLTYFQNEAQLDKSGLPSDRFFAERPEGSVSTLKIQRTQQEDSAVYLCASSFYQGNIQYFGAGTRLSVL.

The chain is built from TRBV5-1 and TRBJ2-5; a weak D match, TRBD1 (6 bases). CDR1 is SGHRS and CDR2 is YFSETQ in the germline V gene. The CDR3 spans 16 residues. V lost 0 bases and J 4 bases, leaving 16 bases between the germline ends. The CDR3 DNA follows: TGCGCCAGCAGCTTGGGGAGCAGGGGCCGTTTAGAGACCCAGTACTTC. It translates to CASSLGSRGRLETQYF.